Below, 21 T cell receptor beta chains from the same sample are listed, as sequenced in a study of CD8 T cells in ankylosing spondylitis. TCRdb redid the calling of the 5' RACE reads with MiXCR, one entry per CDR3 protein. The table lists roughly 42,000 distinct CDR3 sequences, less than 3% of them singletons. Sequences were obtained from blood, either unsorted or a sorted T cell fraction (not recorded which). These receptors originate from a male donor with ankylosing spondylitis or in good health (not recorded which).

This clonotype was detected ten times or more. The V call is TRBV9, the J call TRBJ1-1, with D tentatively TRBD1 (6 bases). V gave up 6 bases and J gave up 1 base, with 13 bases separating them. Germline CDR1 is SGDLS and CDR2 is YYNGEE. This CDR3 region has 14 residues. The CDR3, as DNA: TGTGCCAGCACCCCCAGGGGCCAGAACACTGAAGCTTTCTTT. This gives the protein CASTPRGQNTEAFF.

This clonotype has a count of ten or more. The chain has TRBV9 and TRBJ1-2; the D is unclear. This CDR3 comprises 14 residues. Trimming stripped 0 bases from V and 4 bases from J, with 10 bases between. The germline CDR1 and CDR2 sequences are SGDLS and YYNGEE. The DNA of the CDR3 is TGTGCCAGCAGCGTAGGTCCCGAGCCCTATGGCTACACCTTC. Translated: CASSVGPEPYGYTF.

This clonotype occurred many times. This sequence joins TRBV9 and TRBJ2-2; 7 nucleotides match TRBD1. Per germline, CDR1 SGDLS and CDR2 YYNGEE. The CDR3 has 15 residues. The V and J ends lost 2 bases and 4 bases, in that order; junction bases with no gene match: 5. The CDR3 coding sequence is TGTGCCAGCAGCGTCGGGACAGTAACCACCGGGGAGCTGTTTTTT. It encodes CASSVGTVTTGELFF. The full variable domain, rest sourced from reference TRBV9 and TRBJ2-2, is DSGVTQTPKHLITATGQRVTLRCSPRSGDLSVYWYQQSLDQGLQFLIQYYNGEERAKGNILERFSAQQFPDLHSELNLSSLELGDSALYFCASSVGTVTTGELFFGEGSRLTVL.

This clonotype was seen repeatedly, ten times or more. This sequence joins TRBV9 and TRBJ2-7; D unclear. Germline lookup yields CDR1 SGDLS and CDR2 YYNGEE. The CDR3 contains 14 residues. The V and J ends lost 4 bases and 2 bases respectively, with 13 bases between them. The CDR3: CASSPPQNTYEQYF. CDR3 coding DNA: TGTGCCAGCAGCCCTCCGCAAAACACCTACGAGCAGTACTTC.

On this clonotype: This could be a read error, since a much larger clone is one nucleotide away. In DNA form, the CDR3 reads TGTGCCAGCAGCTTAACGAGCGGGAGGAACACCGGGGAGCTGTTTTTT. Amino acids: CASSLTSGRNTGELFF. The chain has TRBV9 and TRBJ2-2, with TRBD2 matching over 8 bases. V dropped 4 bases and J dropped 1; count of bases not matched to a gene: 6. Germline lookup yields CDR1 SGDLS and CDR2 YYNGEE. The CDR3 extends over 16 amino acids.

This clonotype was recorded at least ten times. The V call is TRBV9, the J call TRBJ2-5; 8 bases match TRBD1. The CDR3 has 14 amino acids. Germline loops: CDR1 SGDLS, CDR2 YYNGEE. The trim removed 3 bases at V and 5 bases at J, leaving 6 bases unmatched. The CDR3 sequence: CASSAGQEGETQYF. Written as DNA, the CDR3 is TGTGCCAGCAGCGCGGGACAGGAGGGGGAGACCCAGTACTTC.

This clonotype was counted many times. The chain links TRBV9 to TRBJ2-7, with 9 bases fitting TRBD2. CDR1 is SGDLS, CDR2 YYNGEE, per germline. The CDR3 contains 14 residues. The trim removed 3 bases at V and 2 bases at J, leaving 3 bases unmatched. The CDR3, as DNA: TGTGCCAGCAGCGGACTAGCGGAGACCTACGAGCAGTACTTC. The encoded protein is CASSGLAETYEQYF. Full variable domain (remainder filled in from reference TRBV9 and TRBJ2-7): DSGVTQTPKHLITATGQRVTLRCSPRSGDLSVYWYQQSLDQGLQFLIQYYNGEERAKGNILERFSAQQFPDLHSELNLSSLELGDSALYFCASSGLAETYEQYFGPGTRLTVT.

This clonotype was detected many times. The CDR3 spells CSVRRATDTQYF. DNA of the CDR3: TGCAGCGTTCGAAGGGCGACAGATACGCAGTATTTT. The rearrangement uses TRBV29-1 and TRBJ2-3; the D is unclear. Looked up from germline, CDR1 is SQVTM and CDR2 is ANQGSEA. The CDR3 spans 12 residues. Trimming removed 5 bases at V and 3 bases at J, with 9 bases between.

This clonotype was seen repeatedly, ten times or more. J is TRBJ1-6 and V is TRBV9; D not certain. CDR3 size: 12 residues. CDR1 SGDLS and CDR2 YYNGEE come from the germline V gene. Trimming shortened V by 2 bases and J by 13 bases, and 10 bases separated the two germline ends. The CDR3 bases are TGTGCCAGCAGCGTTTCCGAGAAGCCCCTCCACTTT. This translates into CASSVSEKPLHF.

This clonotype has at least ten counts. The V and J genes are TRBV9 and TRBJ2-3, with 7 positions matching TRBD1. The ends lost 0 bases at V and 2 bases at J; junction bases unmatched: 6. The CDR3 loop spans 16 amino acids. Per germline, CDR1 SGDLS and CDR2 YYNGEE. The CDR3 DNA reads TGTGCCAGCAGCGTAGCTACAGGGGCCAACACAGATACGCAGTATTTT. Amino acids: CASSVATGANTDTQYF. The full variable domain, completed using reference TRBV9 and TRBJ2-3, is DSGVTQTPKHLITATGQRVTLRCSPRSGDLSVYWYQQSLDQGLQFLIQYYNGEERAKGNILERFSAQQFPDLHSELNLSSLELGDSALYFCASSVATGANTDTQYFGPGTRLTVL.

There are a few counts of this clonotype. The V and J genes are TRBV9 and TRBJ2-7; D gene ambiguous. Germline V gives CDR1 SGDLS, CDR2 YYNGEE. V lost 3 bases, J lost 3 bases, and 16 bases lay in between. This CDR3 contains 15 residues. CDR3 sequence: CASSATSAPFYEQYF. In DNA, the CDR3 is TGTGCCAGCAGCGCTACCAGCGCACCATTCTACGAGCAGTACTTC.

This clonotype was seen ten or more times. V usage is TRBV9 and J usage is TRBJ2-3; TRBD1 agrees at 7 bases. From germline, CDR1 is SGDLS and CDR2 YYNGEE. Unmatched junction bases numbered 6, after V lost 4 bases and J lost 4 bases. The CDR3 spans 14 residues. The CDR3 is CASSPIGGPDTQYF. CDR3 coding DNA: TGTGCCAGCAGCCCCATAGGGGGCCCAGATACGCAGTATTTT.

This clonotype was recorded at least ten times. This chain uses TRBV9 with TRBJ2-2, with D uncertain. The CDR3 is 13 amino acids. Looked up from germline, CDR1 is SGDLS and CDR2 is YYNGEE. V dropped 7 bases and J dropped 4 bases, with 11 bases sitting between them. DNA of the CDR3: TGTGCCAGCCTCAATAGGGCCACCGGGGAGCTGTTTTTT. Protein sequence: CASLNRATGELFF. Variable domain in full (rest from reference TRBV9 and TRBJ2-2): DSGVTQTPKHLITATGQRVTLRCSPRSGDLSVYWYQQSLDQGLQFLIQYYNGEERAKGNILERFSAQQFPDLHSELNLSSLELGDSALYFCASLNRATGELFFGEGSRLTVL.

This clonotype has ten or more counts. The gene calls are TRBV9 and TRBJ2-1, with 15 bases matching TRBD2. J was trimmed by 12 bases and V by 4 bases; bases with no gene match: 5. CDR1 SGDLS and CDR2 YYNGEE come from the germline V gene. This CDR3 contains 14 residues. The CDR3 DNA sequence: TGTGCCAGCAGCTACAGGACTAGCGGGAGGGTGCAGTTCTTC. It is translated as CASSYRTSGRVQFF.

This clonotype was seen at least ten times. This chain uses TRBV9 with TRBJ1-4; D remains ambiguous. V was trimmed by 4 bases and J by 8 bases, leaving 15 bases between them. This CDR3 is 14 amino acids long. Germline CDR1 is SGDLS and CDR2 is YYNGEE. In DNA, the CDR3 is TGTGCCAGCAGCACCCATGGAGGGCGGGAAAAACTGTTTTTT. This codes for CASSTHGGREKLFF.

Turning to this clonotype: A much larger clone differs from this one at a single base, so this may be a read error. The chain couples TRBV6-7 to TRBJ2-7, with D maybe TRBD1 (6 bases). TRBV6-7 is marked as an open reading frame, function uncertain. This CDR3 spans 13 amino acids. The CDR3 sequence is CAGSPSRGYEQYF. As DNA, the CDR3 is TGTGCCGGCAGCCCCAGCAGGGGCTACGAGCAGTACTTC.

This clonotype has at least ten counts. The chain employs TRBV9 and TRBJ2-7, with TRBD1 matching 10 bases. This CDR3 contains 14 residues. J lost 7 bases, V lost 7 bases, and 11 bases had no gene match. CDR1 and CDR2 from the germline V gene are SGDLS and YYNGEE. The CDR3 DNA is TGTGCCAGCGACAGCGGGACAGGGGTTGATGAGCAGTACTTC. Protein product: CASDSGTGVDEQYF. The whole variable domain, filled in from reference TRBV9 and TRBJ2-7, reads DSGVTQTPKHLITATGQRVTLRCSPRSGDLSVYWYQQSLDQGLQFLIQYYNGEERAKGNILERFSAQQFPDLHSELNLSSLELGDSALYFCASDSGTGVDEQYFGPGTRLTVT.

In this sample, this clonotype turned up many times. J is TRBJ1-2 and V is TRBV9, with 11 bases identical to TRBD1. The germline V gene has CDR1 SGDLS and CDR2 YYNGEE. CDR3 length: 15 residues. V lost 3 bases and J lost 8; bases outside the gene matches: 9. The CDR3 region is CASSGSGTGGIGYTF. CDR3 nucleotides: TGTGCCAGCAGCGGTTCCGGGACAGGGGGGATCGGCTACACCTTC.

This clonotype was seen at least ten times. The chain couples TRBV9 to TRBJ2-3, with 9 nucleotides matching TRBD1. The CDR3 contains 15 residues. Unmatched junction bases numbered 0, after V lost 0 bases and J lost 1 base. CDR1 is SGDLS, CDR2 YYNGEE, per germline. CDR3 protein: CASSVGTGGTDTQYF. CDR3 DNA sequence: TGTGCCAGCAGCGTAGGGACAGGGGGCACAGATACGCAGTATTTT.

Many counts were recorded for this clonotype. CDR3 in amino acids: CASSVGWTGIGVTQYF. CDR3 bases: TGTGCCAGCAGCGTAGGGTGGACAGGGATTGGTGTGACCCAGTACTTC. The chain couples TRBV9 to TRBJ2-5; 8 bases align to TRBD1. Germline CDR1 SGDLS, CDR2 YYNGEE. The junction had 11 bases not matched to a gene; V was cut back by 0 bases and J by 7 bases. This CDR3 comprises 16 residues. Variable domain in full (rest from reference TRBV9 and TRBJ2-5): DSGVTQTPKHLITATGQRVTLRCSPRSGDLSVYWYQQSLDQGLQFLIQYYNGEERAKGNILERFSAQQFPDLHSELNLSSLELGDSALYFCASSVGWTGIGVTQYFGPGTRLLVL.

The table lists this clonotype with many counts. The V and J genes are TRBV9 and TRBJ1-2; maybe TRBD1 (6 bases). There are 14 residues in the CDR3. Germline V gene data show CDR1 as SGDLS and CDR2 as YYNGEE. V gave up 1 base and J gave up 3 bases, with 10 bases separating them. For the CDR3, the DNA is TGTGCCAGCAGCGTAACAGGGCTCGACTATGGCTACACCTTC. Translation gives CASSVTGLDYGYTF.